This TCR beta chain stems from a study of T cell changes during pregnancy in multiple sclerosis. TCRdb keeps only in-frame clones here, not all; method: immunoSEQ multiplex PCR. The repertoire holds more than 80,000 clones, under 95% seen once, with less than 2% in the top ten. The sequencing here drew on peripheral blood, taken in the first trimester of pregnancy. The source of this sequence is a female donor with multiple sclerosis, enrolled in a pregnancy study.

The CDR3 sequence: CASSLSGVYEQYF. DNA for the CDR3: TGTGCCAGCAGTTTATCCGGGGTTTACGAGCAGTACTTC. V gene TRBV27 combines with J gene TRBJ2-7, with a tentative D call TRBD2 (5 bases). Trimming took 0 bases from V and 4 from J, leaving 7 bases between them. Germline V gene lookup returns CDR1 MNHEY and CDR2 SMNVEV (reference sequence). This CDR3 is 13 amino acids long.